Listed here is a single TCR beta chain. Its target is not known. The CDR3 consists of 13 residues. Germline values: CDR1 SGHRS, CDR2 YFSETQ. Trimming took 4 bases from V and 2 from J, leaving 6 bases between them. This sample was included in a study of OX40 agonist ivuxolimab in advanced cancers. Findings of the study overall: Averaging showed that CD8+ T cells had more expanded clones than CD4+ did.

Repertoires were generated with immunoSEQ multiplex PCR, while TCRdb's copy carries only in-frame clones and drops some. The repertoire holds about 100,000 clones, about 89% seen once, with around 0.15% in the top ten. This TCR was recovered from an adult with an advanced solid tumor such as melanoma, head and neck, liver or kidney cancer. V usage is TRBV5-1 and J usage is TRBJ2-2; possibly TRBD1 or TRBD2 for D (5 bases each). Sequenced here: CD4+ or CD8+ T cells sorted from blood, sampled in a trial of the OX40 agonist ivuxolimab. Here the CDR3 reads CASSRGNTGELFF. As DNA, the CDR3 is TGCGCCAGCAGCCGGGGCAACACCGGGGAGCTGTTTTTT. Supplemented by reference TRBV5-1 and TRBJ2-2, the full variable domain reads KAGVTQTPRYLIKTRGQQVTLSCSPISGHRSVSWYQQTPGQGLQFLFEYFSETQRNKGNFPGRFSGRQFSNSRSEMNVSTLELGDSALYLCASSRGNTGELFFGEGSRLTVL.